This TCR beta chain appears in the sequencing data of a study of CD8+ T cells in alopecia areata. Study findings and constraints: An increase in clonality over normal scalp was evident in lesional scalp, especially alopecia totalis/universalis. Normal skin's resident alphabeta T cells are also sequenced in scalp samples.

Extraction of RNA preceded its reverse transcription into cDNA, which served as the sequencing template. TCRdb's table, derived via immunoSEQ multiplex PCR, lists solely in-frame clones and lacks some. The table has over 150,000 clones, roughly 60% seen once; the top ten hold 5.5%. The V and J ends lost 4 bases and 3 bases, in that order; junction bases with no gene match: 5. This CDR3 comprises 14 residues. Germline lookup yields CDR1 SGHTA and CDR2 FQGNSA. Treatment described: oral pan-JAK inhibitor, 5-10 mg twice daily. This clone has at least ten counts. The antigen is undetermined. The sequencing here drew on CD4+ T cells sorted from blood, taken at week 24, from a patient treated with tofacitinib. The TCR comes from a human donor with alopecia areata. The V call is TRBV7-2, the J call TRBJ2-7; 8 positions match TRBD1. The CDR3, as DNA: TGTGCCAGCAGCTACCAGGGGGCTGACTACGAGCAGTACTTC. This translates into CASSYQGADYEQYF.